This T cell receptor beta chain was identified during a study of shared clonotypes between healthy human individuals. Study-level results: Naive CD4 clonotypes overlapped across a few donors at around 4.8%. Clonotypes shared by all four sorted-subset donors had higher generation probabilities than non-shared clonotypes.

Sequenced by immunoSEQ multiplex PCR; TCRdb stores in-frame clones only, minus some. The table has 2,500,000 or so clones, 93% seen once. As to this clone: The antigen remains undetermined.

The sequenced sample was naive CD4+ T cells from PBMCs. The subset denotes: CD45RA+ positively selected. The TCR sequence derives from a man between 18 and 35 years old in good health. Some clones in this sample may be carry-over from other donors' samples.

The CDR3 DNA is TGTGCCAGCAGGGTTACAGGGGTGGAAGAAAAACTGTTTTTT. Residues: CASRVTGVEEKLFF. The gene calls are TRBV2 and TRBJ1-4, with 7 bases aligning to TRBD1. CDR3 length: 14 residues. Trimming cost V 6 bases and J 8 bases; bases outside gene matches: 9. Germline values: CDR1 SNHLY, CDR2 FYNNEI.